This TCR beta chain was retrieved from a study of spatial heterogeneity in lung cancer. Study in general: The average count in raw reads for each unique TCR and UMI combination exceeded nine appearances. Notes on the study in general: Expanded intratumoral alpha and beta TCR counts tracked tumor mutation counts.

TCRdb re-called the 5' RACE reads through MiXCR, storing one row per CDR3 protein. The sample shows some 7,000 distinct CDR3 sequences, about 6.7% of them seen only once. Time point defined: sample taken at primary tumor resection. Ten or more counts support this clonotype. Its antigen is currently unknown. Germline CDR1 is SNHLY and CDR2 is FYNNEI. Germline trimming cut 7 bases from V and 5 bases from J; bases unmatched to any gene: 10. The CDR3 is 15 amino acids. The TCR was taken from a male donor with early-stage non-small cell lung cancer. This chain links TRBV2 with TRBJ2-5, with 10 bases aligning to TRBD1. Sequenced here: lung tumor tissue, sampled at surgery. The CDR3 coding sequence is TGTGCCAGCATCCCTCGACAGGGGGCGCGTGAGACCCAGTACTTC. Translation: CASIPRQGARETQYF.